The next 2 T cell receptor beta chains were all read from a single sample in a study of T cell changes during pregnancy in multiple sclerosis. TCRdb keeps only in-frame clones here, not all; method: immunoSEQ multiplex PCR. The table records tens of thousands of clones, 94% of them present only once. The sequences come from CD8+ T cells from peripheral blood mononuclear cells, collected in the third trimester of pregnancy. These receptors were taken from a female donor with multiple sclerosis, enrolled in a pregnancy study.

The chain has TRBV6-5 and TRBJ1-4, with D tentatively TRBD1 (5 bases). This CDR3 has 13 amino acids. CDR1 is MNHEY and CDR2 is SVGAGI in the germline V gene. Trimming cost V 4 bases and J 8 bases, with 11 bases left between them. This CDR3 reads CASSLGGHEKLFF. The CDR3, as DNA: TGTGCCAGCAGTTTGGGGGGTCACGAAAAACTGTTTTTT.

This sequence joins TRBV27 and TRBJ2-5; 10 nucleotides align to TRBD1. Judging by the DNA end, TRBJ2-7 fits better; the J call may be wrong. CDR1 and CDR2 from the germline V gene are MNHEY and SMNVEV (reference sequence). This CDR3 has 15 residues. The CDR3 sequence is CASRHRDRGSYEQYF. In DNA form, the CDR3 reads TGTGCCAGCAGGCATCGGGACAGGGGCTCCTACGAGCAGTACTTC.